This T cell receptor (beta chain) was sequenced for a study of T cell responses to AZD1222 COVID-19 vaccine. Comment on this clone: Its antigen is unknown.

Assay: immunoSEQ multiplex PCR; the TCRdb copy retains only in-frame clones and omits some. The sample lists about 130,000 clones, about 93% occurring once. The CDR3 is made up of 14 amino acids. In germline, CDR1 is LNHNV, CDR2 YYDKDF (reference sequence). With 1 base removed from V and 7 bases from J, the gap between germline ends came to 11 bases. Findings and limits, study-wide: Nearly half of spike-specific TCRs reportedly target variant regions that are unmutated in the B.1.351 and B.1.1.7 variants. Only a handful of AZD1222 recipients, several in all, had baseline seropositivity. In a largely white British group with more females than males, clonal diversity was possibly underestimated.

This sequence originates from an adult who received the AZD1222 COVID-19 vaccine. The sample consisted of peripheral blood, taken 28 days after the second AZD1222 dose. The chain uses TRBV15 and TRBJ1-5; weak D call: TRBD1 (5 bases). Here the CDR3 reads CATSRAQGDQPQHF. The CDR3 DNA follows: TGTGCCACCAGCAGAGCCCAGGGAGACCAGCCCCAGCATTTT.